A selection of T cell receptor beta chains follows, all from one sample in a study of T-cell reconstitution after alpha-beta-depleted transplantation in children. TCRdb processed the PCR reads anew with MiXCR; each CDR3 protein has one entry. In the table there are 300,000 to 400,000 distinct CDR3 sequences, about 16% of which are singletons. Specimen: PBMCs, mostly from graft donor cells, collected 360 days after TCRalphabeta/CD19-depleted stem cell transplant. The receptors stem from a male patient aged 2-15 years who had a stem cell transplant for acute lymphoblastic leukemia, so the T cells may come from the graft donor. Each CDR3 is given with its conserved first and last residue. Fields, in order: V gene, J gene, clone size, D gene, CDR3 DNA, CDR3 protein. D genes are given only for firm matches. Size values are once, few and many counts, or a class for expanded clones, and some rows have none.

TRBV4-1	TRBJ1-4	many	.	TGCGCCAGCAGCCAAGGGGGACAAACTAATGAAAAACTGTTTTTT	CASSQGGQTNEKLFF
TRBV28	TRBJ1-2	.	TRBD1	TGTGCCAGCAGAGCCCGGGACAGGGGCTATGGCTACACCTTC	CASRARDRGYGYTF
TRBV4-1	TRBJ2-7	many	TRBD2	TGCGCCAGCAGCCAAGAGCGGGGGACCTCCTACGAGCAGTACTTC	CASSQERGTSYEQYF
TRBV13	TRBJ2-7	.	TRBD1	TGTGCCAGCAGCCCCGCGACAGGGGGCATCTACGAGCAGTACTTC	CASSPATGGIYEQYF
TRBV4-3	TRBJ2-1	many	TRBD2	TGCGCCAGCAGCCAAGGTCCGCGGGAGGGCCCCAATGAGCAGTTCTTC	CASSQGPREGPNEQFF
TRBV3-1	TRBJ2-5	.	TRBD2	TGTGCCAGCAGCCTGACTAGCCTCTTAAAAGAGACCCAGTACTTC	CASSLTSLLKETQYF
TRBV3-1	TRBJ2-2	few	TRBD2	TGTGCCAGCAGCCCTCCCAGCGGGACGAACACCGGGGAGCTGTTTTTT	CASSPPSGTNTGELFF
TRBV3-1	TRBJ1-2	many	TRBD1	TGTGCCAGCAGCCAAGGGACAGGGGGCGGTGGCTACACCTTC	CASSQGTGGGGYTF
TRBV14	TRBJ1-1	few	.	TGTGCCAGCAGCCAAGATCGGCTGAATGAAGCTTTCTTT	CASSQDRLNEAFF
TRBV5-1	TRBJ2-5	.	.	TGCGCCAGCAGCTTGGATCTCCGTAACCCGTACCAAGAGACCCAGTACTTC	CASSLDLRNPYQETQYF
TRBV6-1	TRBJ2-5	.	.	TGTGCCAGCGGGGCGGCGGTAGGGCCCACCCTAGAGACCCAGTACTTC	CASGAAVGPTLETQYF
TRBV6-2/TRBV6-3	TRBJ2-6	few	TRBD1	TGTGCCAGCAGCAACACGGGACAGGGGGCATCTGGGGCCAACGTCCTGACTTTC	CASSNTGQGASGANVLTF
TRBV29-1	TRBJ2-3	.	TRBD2	TGCAGCGTCGAGCCGGGACTAGCGGGAGGCGGGTTGAATACGCAGTATTTT	CSVEPGLAGGGLNTQYF
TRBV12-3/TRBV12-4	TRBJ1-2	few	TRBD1	TGTGCCAGCAGTTTGGGACAGACGCGTGGAGGCTACACCTTC	CASSLGQTRGGYTF
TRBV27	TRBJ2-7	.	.	TGTGCCAGCAGTCTGCGCCCCAGGGGACCCTACGAGCAGTACTTC	CASSLRPRGPYEQYF
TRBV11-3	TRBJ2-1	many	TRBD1	TGTGCCAGCAGCCCGCGACAGGGAAACACCTACAATGAGCAGTTCTTC	CASSPRQGNTYNEQFF
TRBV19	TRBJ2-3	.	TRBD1	TGTGCCAGTAGGGACAGGGCAGGCACAGATACGCAGTATTTT	CASRDRAGTDTQYF
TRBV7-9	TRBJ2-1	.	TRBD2	TGTGCCAGCAGCCCCCCTCGGGGGGGGTACAATGAGCAGTTCTTC	CASSPPRGGYNEQFF
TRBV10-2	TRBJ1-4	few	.	TGCGCCACCGAAGGGGAGGGTCTGGGAAAACTGTTTTTT	CATEGEGLGKLFF
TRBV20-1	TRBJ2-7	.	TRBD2	TGCAGTGCCAGTGGACTAGCGGGAGTCCACGAGCAGTACTTC	CSASGLAGVHEQYF
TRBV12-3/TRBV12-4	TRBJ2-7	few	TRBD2	TGTGCCAGCAGTGGGGGACTAGCGGCCTACGAGCAGTACTTC	CASSGGLAAYEQYF
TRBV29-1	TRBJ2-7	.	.	TGCAGCGTTGGGTCTACCTACGAGCAGTACTTC	CSVGSTYEQYF
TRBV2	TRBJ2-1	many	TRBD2	TGTGCCAGCAGGGAAGGACTAGCGAAGTTTTACAATGAGCAGTTCTTC	CASREGLAKFYNEQFF